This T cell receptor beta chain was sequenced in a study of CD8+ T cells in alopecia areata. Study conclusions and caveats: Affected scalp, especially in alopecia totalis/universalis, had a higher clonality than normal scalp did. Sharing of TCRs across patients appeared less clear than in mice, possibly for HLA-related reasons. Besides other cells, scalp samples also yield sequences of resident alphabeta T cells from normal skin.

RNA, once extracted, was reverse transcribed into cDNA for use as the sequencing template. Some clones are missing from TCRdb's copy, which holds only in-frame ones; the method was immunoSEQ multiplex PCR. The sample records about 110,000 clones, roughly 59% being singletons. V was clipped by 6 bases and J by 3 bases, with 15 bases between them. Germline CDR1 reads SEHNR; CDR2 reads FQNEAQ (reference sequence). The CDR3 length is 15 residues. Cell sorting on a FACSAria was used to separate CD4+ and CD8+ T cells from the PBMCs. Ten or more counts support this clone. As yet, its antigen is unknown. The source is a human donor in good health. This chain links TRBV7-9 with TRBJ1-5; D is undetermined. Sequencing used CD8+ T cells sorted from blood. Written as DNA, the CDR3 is TGTGCCAGCAGTTTATTGGGAGCCATCAATCAGCCCCAGCATTTT. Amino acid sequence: CASSLLGAINQPQHF.